These 15 T cell receptor beta chains came from one sample sequenced in a study of T cell responses to AZD1222 COVID-19 vaccine. Here immunoSEQ multiplex PCR was the method, and the copy in TCRdb shows in-frame clones only, minus some. Found here are 200,000 to 250,000 clones, about 94% of them singletons; the top ten hold 1.7%. The sample here was peripheral blood, taken 28 days after the second dose of the MenACWY control vaccine. These receptors came from an adult who received the MenACWY meningococcal vaccine as a control.

This clone was counted once. The chain uses TRBV10-3 and TRBJ1-6; weak D call: TRBD1 (5 bases). Per germline, CDR1 ENHRY and CDR2 SYGVKD. Trimming pared 4 bases from V and 8 bases from J, leaving 15 bases between. This CDR3 contains 15 residues. The DNA of the CDR3 is TGTGCCATCAGTGGAGGGCCCGCGGGGGATTCACCCCTCCACTTT. Its protein is CAISGGPAGDSPLHF.

J is TRBJ2-2 and V is TRBV6-1; D gene unclear. Germline-derived CDR1 and CDR2 are MNHNS and SASEGT. With 1 base removed from V and 5 bases from J, the gap between germline ends came to 8 bases. This CDR3 comprises 14 residues. CDR3 loop: CASSEGILTGELFF. The CDR3 DNA reads as TGTGCCAGCAGTGAAGGTATTTTAACCGGGGAGCTGTTTTTT.

The chain employs TRBV6-1 and TRBJ2-7, with TRBD1 matching 8 bases. The CDR3 has 12 amino acids. Germline loops: CDR1 MNHNS, CDR2 SASEGT. V was pared by 10 bases and J by 2 bases, with 4 bases of the junction left unmatched. CDR3 residues: CATSTGAYEQYF. Here the CDR3 DNA reads TGTGCCACCTCGACAGGGGCCTACGAGCAGTACTTC.

V usage is TRBV6-1 and J usage is TRBJ2-3; no reliable D call. V gave up 3 bases and J gave up 8 bases, with 9 bases separating them. Germline lookup yields CDR1 MNHNS and CDR2 SASEGT. This CDR3 is built from 12 residues. The DNA of the CDR3 is TGTGCCAGCAGTGAGCAGGATTTTACGCAGTATTTT. Translation: CASSEQDFTQYF.

The chain joins TRBV19 to TRBJ2-6; 7 nucleotides agree with TRBD1. V shed 8 bases, J shed 0 bases, and the junction held 10 bases outside the gene matches. The CDR3 extends over 17 amino acids. Germline CDR1 and CDR2: LNHDA and SQIVND (reference sequence). CDR3 protein: CASALGTVLSGANVLTF. CDR3 coding DNA: TGTGCCAGTGCCCTTGGGACAGTGCTCTCTGGGGCCAACGTCCTGACTTTC.

V gene TRBV19 combines with J gene TRBJ2-7; 10 bases fit TRBD2. The CDR3 covers 12 residues. Per the germline V gene, CDR1 is LNHDA and CDR2 is SQIVND (reference sequence). The V and J ends lost 10 bases and 0 bases, in that order; junction bases with no gene match: 0. The CDR3 DNA reads TGTGCCACTAGCGGGAGCTCCTACGAGCAGTACTTC. It encodes CATSGSSYEQYF.

This sequence joins TRBV5-6 and TRBJ2-7, with 7 bases identical to TRBD1. In germline, CDR1 is SGHDT, CDR2 YYEEEE. Losses at the gene ends were 1 base for V and 2 bases for J; bases not matched to a gene: 3. CDR3 length: 14 amino acids. DNA for the CDR3: TGTGCCAGCAGCTTGTTGGACAGGCCCTACGAGCAGTACTTC. It yields the protein CASSLLDRPYEQYF.

The CDR3: CASSVATLTGGPDEKLFF. The DNA of the CDR3 is TGTGCCAGCAGCGTAGCCACTTTAACCGGCGGACCGGATGAAAAACTGTTTTTT. This chain connects TRBV9 to TRBJ1-4; unclear D gene. This CDR3 is built from 18 residues. CDR1 and CDR2 (germline): SGDLS, YYNGEE. The ends were cut back, 0 bases at V and 6 bases at J, with 21 bases in the middle.

The chain joins TRBV6-5 to TRBJ1-6; no reliable D call. CDR3 length: 13 amino acids. Trimming shortened V by 2 bases and J by 12 bases, and 11 bases separated the two germline ends. Germline lookup yields CDR1 MNHEY and CDR2 SVGAGI. In nucleotides, the CDR3 is TGTGCCAGCAGTTACGAGGCGAGCGGACCCCTCCACTTT. Translating gives CASSYEASGPLHF.

This chain links TRBV4-1 with TRBJ2-3, with D unclear. This CDR3 is built from 15 residues. Trimming removed 0 bases at V and 1 base at J, with 8 bases between. In germline, CDR1 is MGHRA, CDR2 YSYEKL. The CDR3 region has the DNA TGCGCCAGCAGCCAAGAGAGGTATGGCACAGATACGCAGTATTTT. Translation: CASSQERYGTDTQYF.

This clone has only one observation. The V gene is TRBV7-6, the J gene TRBJ2-1; 10 bases map to TRBD2. This CDR3 has 16 amino acids. Germline CDR1 is SGHVS and CDR2 is FNYEAQ. J was trimmed by 0 bases and V by 5 bases; bases with no gene match: 4. CDR3 sequence (DNA): TGTGCCAGCAGCCCTCTAGCGGGGGACTCCTACAATGAGCAGTTCTTC. Its translation is CASSPLAGDSYNEQFF.

The chain recombines TRBV15 with TRBJ2-5; the match to TRBD1 covers 8 bases. Germline lookup yields CDR1 LNHNV and CDR2 YYDKDF (reference sequence). The CDR3 loop spans 13 amino acids. Losses at the gene ends were 3 bases for V and 5 bases for J; bases not matched to a gene: 2. The CDR3 DNA is TGTGCCACCAGCAGGACAGGGGACGAGACCCAGTACTTC. This sequence encodes CATSRTGDETQYF.

The chain employs TRBV3-1 (or the pseudogene TRBV3-2) and TRBJ2-1, with 7 nucleotides matching TRBD2. After removal of 0 bases from V and 4 bases from J, the junction contained 6 bases not matched to a gene. CDR3 length: 16 amino acids. Germline-derived CDR1 and CDR2 are LGHDT and YNNKEL (reference sequence). The chain's CDR3 is CASSQDGASGYNEQFF. The DNA for the CDR3 is TGTGCCAGCAGCCAAGATGGCGCTAGCGGATACAATGAGCAGTTCTTC.

A remark on this clone: This CDR3 is also generated by other DNA sequences in the sample. This rearrangement joins TRBV19 to TRBJ1-2, with a tentative D call TRBD1 (5 bases). The CDR3 runs to 13 residues. Germline loops: CDR1 LNHDA, CDR2 SQIVND (reference sequence). The V gene lost 2 bases and the J gene lost 4 bases, with 8 bases spanning the gap. CDR3 sequence: CASSIQGGYGYTF. CDR3 coding DNA: TGTGCCAGTAGTATACAGGGCGGCTATGGCTACACCTTC.

Of note for this clone: Other DNA sequences in the sample encode the same CDR3. The gene calls are TRBV5-1 and TRBJ2-5, with D maybe TRBD2 (6 bases). The CDR3 consists of 13 residues. Germline V CDR1 and CDR2: SGHRS, YFSETQ. V was pared by 4 bases and J by 3 bases, with 10 bases between. Written as DNA, the CDR3 is TGCGCCAGCAGCCCCGGGACTGAAGAGACCCAGTACTTC. This gives the protein CASSPGTEETQYF.